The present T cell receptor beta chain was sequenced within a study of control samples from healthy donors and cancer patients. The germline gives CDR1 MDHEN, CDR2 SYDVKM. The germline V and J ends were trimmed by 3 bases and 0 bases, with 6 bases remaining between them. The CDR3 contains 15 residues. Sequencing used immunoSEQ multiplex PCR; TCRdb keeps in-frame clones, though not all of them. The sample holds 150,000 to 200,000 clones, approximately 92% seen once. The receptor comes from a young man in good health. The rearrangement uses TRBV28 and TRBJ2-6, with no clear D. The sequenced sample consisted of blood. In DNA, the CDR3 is TGTGCCAGCAGTTTGACGGACTCTGGGGCCAACGTCCTGACTTTC. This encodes CASSLTDSGANVLTF.